The 20 T cell receptor beta chains below come from one sample, sequenced in a study of shared clonotypes between healthy human individuals. Clones were sequenced by immunoSEQ multiplex PCR, and TCRdb holds only the in-frame ones, with some missing. The sample records 950,000 to 1,200,000 clones, around three quarters being singletons. The material sequenced was memory CD4+ T cells from PBMCs. Subset here: CD45RA-negative fraction. These receptors all come from a man between 18 and 35 years old in good health. Some clones in this sample may be carry-over from other donors' samples.

This rearrangement joins TRBV7-8 to TRBJ2-5, with 13 bases fitting TRBD2. The CDR3 has 17 residues. The V segment lost 5 bases and the J segment 5 bases; nucleotides outside the gene matches: 11. CDR1 is SGHVS, CDR2 FQNEAQ, per germline. This chain's CDR3 is CASSPWTSGSTWETQYF. CDR3 bases: TGTGCCAGCAGCCCTTGGACTAGCGGGAGTACGTGGGAGACCCAGTACTTC.

This chain joins TRBV6-6 and TRBJ2-7; D is perhaps TRBD1 (6 bases). CDR1 and CDR2 from the germline V gene are MNHNY and SVGAGI (reference sequence). This CDR3 is built from 14 residues. V lost 6 bases and J lost 2, with 14 bases in between. CDR3 amino acids: CASRKERGTYEQYF. The CDR3 coding sequence is TGTGCCAGCAGGAAGGAGAGGGGGACCTACGAGCAGTACTTC.

The rearrangement uses TRBV5-4 and TRBJ1-6; the D is unclear. The germline gives CDR1 SGHNT, CDR2 YYREEE (reference sequence). This CDR3 has 13 amino acids. V was shortened by 0 bases and J by 6 bases, with 4 bases between the two germline ends. CDR3 amino acids: CASSLDSNSPLHF. CDR3 sequence (DNA): TGTGCCAGCAGCTTGGACTCTAATTCACCCCTCCACTTT.

The gene calls are TRBV28 and TRBJ2-5; D unclear. Germline CDR1 MDHEN, CDR2 SYDVKM. This CDR3 has 12 amino acids. Trimming removed 1 base at V and 7 bases at J, with 7 bases between. For the CDR3, the DNA is TGTGCCAGCAGTTTATTCGGTGGGACCCAGTACTTC. The encoded protein is CASSLFGGTQYF.

The V call is TRBV9, the J call TRBJ2-7; 7 nucleotides line up with TRBD1. With V trimmed by 2 bases and J by 4 bases, 3 bases remained unmatched. CDR3 length: 13 residues. Germline lookup yields CDR1 SGDLS and CDR2 YYNGEE. Here the CDR3 reads CASSVTGRYEQYF. CDR3 in DNA: TGTGCCAGCAGCGTGACAGGGCGGTACGAGCAGTACTTC. Full variable domain (outside the CDR3, taken from reference TRBV9 and TRBJ2-7): DSGVTQTPKHLITATGQRVTLRCSPRSGDLSVYWYQQSLDQGLQFLIQYYNGEERAKGNILERFSAQQFPDLHSELNLSSLELGDSALYFCASSVTGRYEQYFGPGTRLTVT.

This clone has at least ten counts. CDR3 amino acids: CASSGRDRGLLYSNQPQHF. CDR3 nucleotides: TGTGCCAGCAGTGGCCGGGACAGGGGACTACTTTATAGCAATCAGCCCCAGCATTTT. This chain connects TRBV6-1 to TRBJ1-5, with 10 bases identical to TRBD1. The ends lost 4 bases at V and 0 bases at J; junction bases unmatched: 12. CDR3 size: 19 residues. Germline V CDR1 and CDR2: MNHNS, SASEGT.

This clone was seen once. CDR3 nucleotides: TGTGCCAGCAGTGCCTTGGAGCGGGGGGCCCAGTACTTC. This encodes CASSALERGAQYF. The chain couples TRBV2 to TRBJ2-5; 9 bases are a match to TRBD2. Germline V gene data show CDR1 as SNHLY and CDR2 as FYNNEI. Trimming cost V 4 bases and J 9 bases; bases outside gene matches: 6. This CDR3 contains 13 residues.

This clone showed up just once. The same CDR3 can be traced to other DNA sequences in this sample. J is TRBJ2-3 and V is TRBV4-2; D gene ambiguous. Trimming left V 5 bases short and J 1 base short, with 4 bases between. The CDR3 is 12 amino acids. CDR1 and CDR2 (germline): LGHNA, YNFKEQ. The CDR3: CASSGGTDTQYF. In nucleotides, the CDR3 is TGTGCCAGCAGCGGCGGCACAGATACGCAGTATTTT.

This clone has just a few counts. This chain uses TRBV27 with TRBJ2-2; D possibly matches TRBD1 or TRBD2 (6 bases each). V was trimmed by 6 bases and J by 2 bases, leaving 13 bases between them. The CDR3 is 15 residues long. CDR1 MNHEY and CDR2 SMNVEV come from the germline V gene (reference sequence). CDR3 residues: CASSRGPLNTGELFF. The CDR3 coding sequence is TGTGCCAGCAGCCGGGGGCCTTTAAACACCGGGGAGCTGTTTTTT.

Remarks on this clone: Other nucleotide sequences from this sample produce the same CDR3. The rearrangement links TRBV5-1 to TRBJ2-7; 10 bases are a match to TRBD2. The J segment lost 3 bases and the V segment lost 0 bases, leaving 3 bases of the junction unmatched. Germline V lookup: CDR1 SGHRS, CDR2 YFSETQ. The CDR3 runs to 15 residues. The CDR3 reads CASSLGPSGSYEQYF. The CDR3 nucleotides read TGCGCCAGCAGCTTGGGGCCTAGCGGGAGCTACGAGCAGTACTTC.

This chain joins TRBV30 and TRBJ2-3; D uncertain. The CDR3 sequence is 13 residues long. Germline V lookup: CDR1 GTSNPN, CDR2 SVGIG (reference sequence). The CDR3 sequence is CAGRTPSTDTQYF. Written as DNA, the CDR3 is TGTGCAGGTCGGACCCCTAGCACAGATACGCAGTATTTT.

V and J are TRBV10-3 and TRBJ2-7, with 10 bases fitting TRBD2. V lost 5 bases and J lost 1; bases outside the gene matches: 8. CDR1 and CDR2 from the germline V gene are ENHRY and SYGVKD. The CDR3 totals 16 residues. The CDR3 DNA is TGTGCCATCAGTTGGACTAGCGGTGGTGGGTCCTACGAGCAGTACTTC. It codes for CAISWTSGGGSYEQYF.

The CDR3 DNA follows: TGTGCCAGCAGTTTTGGGGACGCGACCCGATATGGCTACACCTTC. It codes for CASSFGDATRYGYTF. The V call is TRBV28, the J call TRBJ1-2, with TRBD1 as a possible D gene (5 bases). CDR1 MDHEN and CDR2 SYDVKM come from the germline V gene. With 3 bases removed from V and 5 bases from J, the gap between germline ends came to 16 bases. The length of the CDR3 is 15 residues.

The chain links TRBV29-1 to TRBJ1-2; no clear D. Trimming pared 7 bases from V and 1 base from J, leaving 10 bases between. The CDR3 loop spans 12 amino acids. The germline CDR1 and CDR2 sequences are SQVTM and ANQGSEA. CDR3: CSAHSVNYGYTF. The CDR3 DNA is TGCAGCGCTCATTCAGTTAACTATGGCTACACCTTC. Full variable domain (outside the CDR3, taken from reference TRBV29-1 and TRBJ1-2): SAVISQKPSRDICQRGTSLTIQCQVDSQVTMMFWYRQQPGQSLTLIATANQGSEATYESGFVIDKFPISRPNLTFSTLTVSNMSPEDSSIYLCSAHSVNYGYTFGSGTRLTVV.

The CDR3: CASSLTGADEKLFF. DNA for the CDR3: TGTGCCAGCAGCTTGACAGGGGCGGATGAAAAACTGTTTTTT. The gene calls are TRBV6-5 and TRBJ1-4; 8 bases are a match to TRBD1. The CDR3 is made up of 14 amino acids. Germline CDR1 MNHEY, CDR2 SVGAGI. V trimming: 6 bases; J trimming: 6 bases; junction bases outside the gene matches: 6.

The chain carries TRBV2 and TRBJ2-1, with D unclear. Germline V gives CDR1 SNHLY, CDR2 FYNNEI. The CDR3 runs 14 residues. The V and J ends lost 5 bases and 0 bases respectively, with 8 bases between them. The chain's CDR3 is CASSKESSYNEQFF. The CDR3 DNA follows: TGTGCCAGCAGTAAGGAGAGCTCCTACAATGAGCAGTTCTTC.

V usage is TRBV21-1 and J usage is TRBJ2-5. TRBV21-1 is deemed a pseudogene. The CDR3 loop spans 16 amino acids. The CDR3 DNA reads TGTGCCAGCGACCCATGCTGCTACACTTTCTCTGAGACCCAGTACTTC. Its protein is CASDPCCYTFSETQYF.

As DNA, the CDR3 is TGTGCCAGCAGTTACCTCCCGAATGAAAAACTGTTTTTT. It is translated as CASSYLPNEKLFF. This sequence joins TRBV6-6 and TRBJ1-4; D is uncertain. CDR3 length equals 13 residues. Germline values: CDR1 MNHNY, CDR2 SVGAGI (reference sequence). V was pared by 2 bases and J by 5 bases, with 6 bases between.

The rearrangement links TRBV5-4 to TRBJ2-7; 7 nucleotides line up with TRBD2. This CDR3 has 13 residues. J was trimmed by 1 base and V by 4 bases; bases with no gene match: 2. Germline values: CDR1 SGHNT, CDR2 YYREEE (reference sequence). The CDR3, as DNA: TGTGCCAGCAGCAAGGGACTATCCTACGAGCAGTACTTC. Protein: CASSKGLSYEQYF.

In this sample, this clone turned up a few times. The chain links TRBV18 to TRBJ1-2; D remains ambiguous. The CDR3 contains 14 residues. V dropped 3 bases and J dropped 6 bases, with 14 bases sitting between them. Germline CDR1 and CDR2: KGHSH and LQKENI. CDR3: CASSPGMGTNGYTF. In nucleotides, the CDR3 is TGTGCCAGCTCACCGGGGATGGGAACGAATGGCTACACCTTC.